The entry below describes one T cell receptor (beta chain). The antigen remains unidentified. The entry originates in a study of OX40 agonist ivuxolimab in advanced cancers. On the study more broadly: Patients with prior anti-PD-1, anti-PD-L1 or anti-CTLA-4 therapy were eligible; approximately 40% had some. Study outcomes and limitations: At 0.1-3.0 mg/kg, partial responders had clonal expansion among the lowest observed.

This CDR3 has 17 amino acids. Germline V CDR1 and CDR2: LGHNA, YSLEER. Trimming shortened V by 1 base and J by 1 base, and 15 bases separated the two germline ends. The method was immunoSEQ multiplex PCR; TCRdb's version includes in-frame clones alone and lacks a portion of them. Among about 80,000 clones listed, 88% were seen once. The sequenced sample was CD4+ or CD8+ T cells sorted from blood, obtained in a trial of the OX40 agonist ivuxolimab. This rearrangement joins TRBV4-3 to TRBJ2-3; D call uncertain. The TCR sequence derives from an adult with an advanced solid tumor such as melanoma, head and neck, liver or kidney cancer. CDR3: CASSQVKSEWGTDTQYF. The DNA of the CDR3 is TGCGCCAGCAGCCAAGTGAAAAGCGAATGGGGCACAGATACGCAGTATTTT.